The 23 T cell receptor beta chains in this list originate from one sample, sequenced in a study of blood T cell repertoires in COVID-19. Using immunoSEQ multiplex PCR, the repertoire was profiled, and TCRdb retains in-frame clones only, with some absent. The table has about 220,000 clones, roughly 84% seen once. The sample was peripheral blood. The receptors stem from a man aged 50-60 years with active or convalescent COVID-19.

CDR3 coding DNA: TGTGCCACCAGACAGCGCAATCAGCCCCAGCATTTT. It codes for CATRQRNQPQHF. The chain combines TRBV28 with TRBJ1-5, with a possible D match to TRBD1 (5 bases). The CDR3 contains 12 residues. V lost 10 bases to trimming and J lost 2 bases, with 9 bases between them. Germline-derived CDR1 and CDR2 are MDHEN and SYDVKM.

CDR3 loop: CASSPAPTGNYEQYF. CDR3 DNA sequence: TGTGCCAGCTCACCCGCCCCGACAGGGAACTACGAGCAGTACTTC. The chain employs TRBV18 and TRBJ2-7, with 7 bases that match TRBD1. The CDR3 is made up of 15 amino acids. The V segment lost 3 bases and the J segment 3 bases; nucleotides outside the gene matches: 8. The germline gives CDR1 KGHSH, CDR2 LQKENI.

V gene TRBV5-5 combines with J gene TRBJ1-2, with 8 nucleotides matching TRBD1. CDR1 and CDR2 from the germline V gene are SGHKS and YYEKEE (reference sequence). CDR3 length equals 16 residues. The V gene end was trimmed by 0 bases and the J gene end by 7 bases; junction bases not matched to a gene: 11. This CDR3 reads CASSLGVPGGAGGYTF. CDR3 in DNA: TGTGCCAGCAGCTTGGGAGTTCCAGGGGGCGCCGGTGGCTACACCTTC.

The rearrangement links TRBV15 to TRBJ1-5; D is perhaps TRBD1 (5 bases). CDR1 and CDR2 from the germline V gene are LNHNV and YYDKDF (reference sequence). The CDR3 is 16 residues long. The V and J ends lost 1 base and 2 bases respectively, with 12 bases between them. The CDR3 is CATSRGHPGGNQPQHF. The CDR3 coding sequence is TGTGCCACCAGCAGAGGTCATCCGGGGGGCAATCAGCCCCAGCATTTT.

This clone has only one observation. The V and J genes are TRBV6-1 and TRBJ2-5; D might be TRBD2 (5 bases). The CDR3 sequence is 13 residues long. Germline V lookup: CDR1 MNHNS, CDR2 SASEGT. V was shortened by 1 base and J by 4 bases, with 7 bases between the two germline ends. The DNA for the CDR3 is TGTGCCAGCAGTGAAGTAAGCGGAGAGACCCAGTACTTC. It codes for CASSEVSGETQYF.

The chain recombines TRBV5-1 with TRBJ1-6; D is uncertain. This CDR3 contains 14 residues. Looked up from germline, CDR1 is SGHRS and CDR2 is YFSETQ. Deletions cut 3 bases from V and 12 bases from J, with 16 bases between. CDR3 in amino acids: CASSSAEAFGPLHF. The CDR3 nucleotides read TGCGCCAGCAGCTCCGCCGAGGCGTTTGGACCCCTCCACTTT.

This chain connects TRBV20-1 to TRBJ1-4; D ambiguous. Germline values: CDR1 DFQATT, CDR2 SNEGSKA (reference sequence). V was shortened by 3 bases and J by 5 bases, with 10 bases between the two germline ends. The CDR3 loop spans 13 amino acids. As DNA, the CDR3 is TGCAGTGCTAGTCCGGGTACGAATGAAAAACTGTTTTTT. This sequence encodes CSASPGTNEKLFF.

The rearrangement joins TRBV11-2 to TRBJ2-5, with D possibly being TRBD2 (6 bases). TRBJ2-7 matches the DNA end more closely, so the J call is doubtful. Germline V gene sequence: CDR1 SGHAT, CDR2 FQNNGV. The CDR3 extends over 15 amino acids. CDR3 bases: TGTGCCAGCAGAGGGGCGGGGAGGAGCAACTACGAGCAGTACTTC. Its protein product is CASRGAGRSNYEQYF.

This rearrangement joins TRBV4-1 to TRBJ1-1, with D tentatively TRBD1 (6 bases). Trimming cost V 3 bases and J 2 bases, with 10 bases left between them. The CDR3 is made up of 14 amino acids. The germline V gene encodes CDR1 MGHRA and CDR2 YSYEKL. The CDR3 reads CASSQGQYNTEAFF. CDR3 in DNA: TGCGCCAGCAGCCAGGGACAATATAACACTGAAGCTTTCTTT.

In its sample, this clone was seen many times. The V and J genes are TRBV27 and TRBJ2-7; a possible D gene is TRBD2 (6 bases). The germline V gene encodes CDR1 MNHEY and CDR2 SMNVEV (reference sequence). V was pared by 0 bases and J by 7 bases, with 13 bases between. The CDR3 is made up of 14 amino acids. CDR3 sequence reads: CASSLSVGAGEQYF. CDR3 sequence (DNA): TGTGCCAGCAGTTTATCTGTCGGGGCGGGGGAGCAGTACTTC.

The gene calls are TRBV4-3 and TRBJ2-2, with 9 positions matching TRBD1. Unmatched junction bases numbered 6, after V lost 4 bases and J lost 3 bases. CDR3 length: 16 residues. The V gene's germline CDR1 is LGHNA and CDR2 YSLEER. CDR3 sequence (DNA): TGCGCCAGCAGCCGATGGGGACAGGGCGACACCGGGGAGCTGTTTTTT. Encoded protein: CASSRWGQGDTGELFF.

In DNA form, the CDR3 reads TGTGCCAGCAGCTGGGACAGGGTGGGCACAGATACGCAGTATTTT. Protein product: CASSWDRVGTDTQYF. The chain has TRBV5-4 and TRBJ2-3; 9 bases fit TRBD1. Trimming took 3 bases from V and 1 from J; bases not matched to a gene: 3. The CDR3 runs 15 residues. In germline, CDR1 is SGHNT, CDR2 YYREEE (reference sequence).

The chain recombines TRBV2 with TRBJ1-5, with 8 bases that match TRBD1. V dropped 6 bases and J dropped 5; count of bases not matched to a gene: 3. The CDR3 spans 13 residues. CDR1 SNHLY and CDR2 FYNNEI come from the germline V gene. The CDR3 is CASSQGADQPQHF. The CDR3 DNA is TGTGCCAGCAGCCAGGGGGCGGATCAGCCCCAGCATTTT.

This chain links TRBV15 with TRBJ1-1; D ambiguous. Germline assignment: CDR1 LNHNV and CDR2 YYDKDF (reference sequence). Trimming removed 5 bases from V and 1 base from J, with 14 bases in between. There are 15 residues in the CDR3. The CDR3 spells CATSSLTKPNTEAFF. The CDR3 DNA is TGTGCCACCAGCTCCCTGACTAAGCCGAACACTGAAGCTTTCTTT. The whole variable domain, remainder taken from reference TRBV15 and TRBJ1-1, is DAMVIQNPRYQVTQFGKPVTLSCSQTLNHNVMYWYQQKSSQAPKLLFHYYDKDFNNEADTPDNFQSRRPNTSFCFLDIRSPGLGDTAMYLCATSSLTKPNTEAFFGQGTRLTVV.

V and J are TRBV4-2 and TRBJ2-5; 10 nucleotides line up with TRBD2. Germline loops: CDR1 LGHNA, CDR2 YNFKEQ. CDR3 length: 14 residues. The trim removed 4 bases at V and 3 bases at J, leaving 2 bases unmatched. CDR3 DNA sequence: TGTGCCAGCAGCCTCGGACTAGCGGAAGAGACCCAGTACTTC. Translated, it gives CASSLGLAEETQYF.

This sequence joins TRBV28 and TRBJ2-7, with D uncertain. Trimming pared 5 bases from V and 0 bases from J, leaving 17 bases between. The CDR3 loop spans 16 amino acids. Per germline, CDR1 MDHEN and CDR2 SYDVKM. CDR3 protein: CASSNLIGLSSYEQYF. CDR3 nucleotide sequence: TGTGCCAGCAGTAACCTGATCGGTCTAAGCTCCTACGAGCAGTACTTC.

CDR3 amino acids: CAISELDRGPDALHF. For the CDR3, the DNA is TGTGCCATCAGTGAGTTAGACAGGGGGCCTGACGCCCTCCACTTT. The chain is built from TRBV10-3 and TRBJ1-6, with 10 bases fitting TRBD1. CDR3 length: 15 amino acids. In germline, CDR1 is ENHRY, CDR2 SYGVKD. The ends lost 1 base at V and 14 bases at J; junction bases unmatched: 8.

This clone showed up just a few times. The chain has TRBV6-5 and TRBJ1-4; TRBD1 matches 11 bases. After removal of 4 bases from V and 1 base from J, the junction contained 2 bases not matched to a gene. CDR1 MNHEY and CDR2 SVGAGI come from the germline V gene. The CDR3 spans 16 residues. CDR3: CASSSDRGLTNEKLFF. The CDR3 DNA sequence: TGTGCCAGCAGTTCGGACAGGGGGCTAACTAATGAAAAACTGTTTTTT.

The chain recombines TRBV10-3 with TRBJ2-2; 12 bases are a match to TRBD2. V dropped 3 bases and J dropped 5; count of bases not matched to a gene: 1. The CDR3 length is 15 residues. CDR1 and CDR2 (germline): ENHRY, SYGVKD. The CDR3: CAISDTSGGTGELFF. The CDR3 DNA sequence: TGTGCCATCAGTGATACTAGCGGGGGGACCGGGGAGCTGTTTTTT.

The chain has TRBV7-2 and TRBJ2-5, with 7 bases aligning to TRBD2. Germline CDR1 and CDR2: SGHTA and FQGNSA. There are 12 residues in the CDR3. V lost 4 bases and J lost 5; bases outside the gene matches: 1. The CDR3 loop is CASSWGGETQYF. DNA for the CDR3: TGTGCCAGCAGCTGGGGGGGTGAGACCCAGTACTTC.

The gene calls are TRBV20-1 and TRBJ2-7, with 7 nucleotides matching TRBD2. Germline trimming cut 3 bases from V and 0 bases from J; bases unmatched to any gene: 5. This CDR3 contains 14 residues. Germline V gene data show CDR1 as DFQATT and CDR2 as SNEGSKA (reference sequence). CDR3 in DNA: TGCAGTGCTAGTCGCCGGACTAGCTCCTACGAGCAGTACTTC. This encodes CSASRRTSSYEQYF.

The genes are TRBV6-1 and TRBJ2-5, with 7 bases that match TRBD2. CDR1 is MNHNS and CDR2 is SASEGT in the germline V gene. V lost 0 bases and J lost 5; bases outside the gene matches: 6. The CDR3 has 15 residues. CDR3 in amino acids: CASSEAAGVRETQYF. CDR3 in DNA: TGTGCCAGCAGTGAAGCGGCGGGGGTCCGGGAGACCCAGTACTTC.

This clone was seen only a few times. Sequence at one end of the junction differs from germline and may be a read error. The gene calls are TRBV27 and TRBJ1-1, with TRBD1 identical over 10 bases. This CDR3 region has 16 residues. CDR1 is MNHEY and CDR2 is SMNVEV in the germline V gene (reference sequence). The CDR3 DNA is TGTGCCAGCAGTATATCCCGGACAGGGGGGAACACTGAAGCTTTCTTT. Encoded protein: CASSISRTGGNTEAFF.